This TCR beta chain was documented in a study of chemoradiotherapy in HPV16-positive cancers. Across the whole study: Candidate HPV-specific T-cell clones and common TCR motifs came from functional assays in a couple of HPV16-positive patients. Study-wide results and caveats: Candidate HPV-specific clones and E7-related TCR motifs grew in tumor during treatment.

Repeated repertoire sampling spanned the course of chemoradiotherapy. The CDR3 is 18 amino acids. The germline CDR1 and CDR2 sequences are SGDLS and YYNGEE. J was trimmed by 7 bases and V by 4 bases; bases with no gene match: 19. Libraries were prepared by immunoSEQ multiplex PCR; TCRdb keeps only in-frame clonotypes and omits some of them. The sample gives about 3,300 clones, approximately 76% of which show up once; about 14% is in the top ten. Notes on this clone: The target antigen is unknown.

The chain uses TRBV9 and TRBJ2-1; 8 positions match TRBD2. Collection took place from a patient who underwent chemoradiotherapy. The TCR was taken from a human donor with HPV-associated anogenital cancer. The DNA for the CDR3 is TGTGCCAGCAGCCCTCGATTAATAACCGGGGGGGCTGGGAATGAGCAGTTCTTC. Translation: CASSPRLITGGAGNEQFF.